One and the same sample provided the 4 T cell receptor beta chains below, sequenced in a study of CXCR3-negative and CXCR3-positive naive CD8 T cells. The authors prepared UMI-labeled TRB cDNA libraries by 5' RACE. TCRdb reanalyzed the 5' RACE reads, giving one entry per CDR3 protein sequence and no DNA. Found here are under 85,000 distinct CDR3 sequences; the top ten clones hold 1.6%. Sequences were obtained from naive CXCR3- CD8+ T cells from blood. The subset denotes: CD45RO-CCR7+CD27+CD95- naive CD8+ T cells lacking CXCR3 (TNR3-). The receptors were sampled from a human donor in good health. Some clones in this sample may be carry-over from other donors' samples.

V and J are TRBV7-9 and TRBJ1-1; lacking DNA, the TRBD1 call made by TCRdb goes unchecked. The CDR3 sequence is 17 residues long. Germline loops: CDR1 SEHNR, CDR2 FQNEAQ (reference sequence). The CDR3 sequence: CASSSGWTGDLNTEAFF.

The J gene is TRBJ2-7, the V gene TRBV7-9. Germline assignment: CDR1 SEHNR and CDR2 FQNEAQ (reference sequence). The CDR3 totals 14 residues. CDR3 sequence reads: CASSERFESYEQYF.

The chain is built from TRBV12-3 or TRBV12-4 and TRBJ1-2; TCRdb calls TRBD1, which cannot be checked without DNA. The CDR3 consists of 15 residues. This CDR3 is CASSLNPGGVYGYTF.

The V and J genes are TRBV7-8 and TRBJ2-2; TCRdb picks TRBD2, but there is no DNA to check that call. Germline assignment: CDR1 SGHVS and CDR2 FQNEAQ. The length of the CDR3 is 16 residues. This CDR3 is CASSPGLAGNTGELFF. The full variable domain, completed using reference TRBV7-8 and TRBJ2-2, is GAGVSQSPRYKVAKRGQDVALRCDPISGHVSLFWYQQALGQGPEFLTYFQNEAQLDKSGLPSDRFFAERPEGSVSTLKIQRTQQEDSAVYLCASSPGLAGNTGELFFGEGSRLTVL.